This TCR beta chain was captured by sequencing in a study of cytomegalovirus exposure and HLA in healthy donors. Of note for this clone: Antigen specificity is unknown.

Study-wide results and caveats: From TCR beta sequences, most subjects' HLA-A and HLA-B alleles were reportedly predicted accurately. It was confirmed in vitro that a few of the CMV-associated chains were specific for CMV antigens. The classifier was said to identify cytomegalovirus status with high specificity and sensitivity. In terms of immune exposure information, only CMV serostatus was available.

Looked up from germline, CDR1 is SGHDN and CDR2 is FVKESK. V shed 0 bases and J shed 4 bases, with 17 bases lying between them. This CDR3 contains 17 residues. Primers for the PCR totalled 60 Vbeta and 13 Jbeta. The protocol was immunoSEQ multiplex PCR, while the TCRdb copy is restricted to in-frame clones and leaves out a portion. This sample has some 130,000 clones, with roughly 82% found just once. The chain recombines TRBV14 with TRBJ2-3; TRBD1 is a possible D gene (5 bases). The material sequenced was PBMCs. This sequence originates from a male donor in good health and CMV-seropositive. CDR3 sequence (DNA): TGTGCCAGCAGCCAAGAATCCCAGGGATACTTTTCAGATACGCAGTATTTT. It yields the protein CASSQESQGYFSDTQYF.